The T cell receptor beta chain under discussion was sequenced for a study of control samples from healthy donors and cancer patients. Profiling relied on immunoSEQ multiplex PCR, and the TCRdb table lists in-frame clones only, not all of them. The sample comprises some 140,000 clones, over 90% of which are singletons, and 14% rests with the top ten. Germline CDR1 MNHNS, CDR2 SASEGT. This CDR3 comprises 16 residues. J gave up 7 bases and V 2 bases, and 7 bases lay outside the gene matches. This clone was counted only a few times. The source of this sequence is a man aged 60 to 75 with colorectal cancer. This chain uses TRBV6-1 with TRBJ2-2; TRBD1 agrees at 10 bases. The specimen sequenced was PBMCs. The CDR3 coding sequence is TGTGCCAGCAGTGAATCCGGGACAGGGGACGGCGGGGAGCTGTTTTTT. Translated: CASSESGTGDGGELFF.